Shown below are 14 T cell receptor beta chains from a single sample sequenced in a study of blood T cell repertoires in COVID-19. Sequencing was performed with immunoSEQ multiplex PCR; in TCRdb, only in-frame clones are kept and a portion is missing. The sample has about 80,000 clones; 75% to 90% are singletons. Sequenced input: peripheral blood. These TCRs come from a man aged 55-75 years with active or convalescent COVID-19.

This clone came up once. The chain has TRBV19 and TRBJ1-1; TRBD1 matches 7 bases. Germline V CDR1 and CDR2: LNHDA, SQIVND (reference sequence). The CDR3 has 14 residues. V lost 5 bases, J lost 0 bases, and 3 bases stayed unmatched. CDR3 DNA sequence: TGTGCCAGTAGTGGGACAGTGTTGAACACTGAAGCTTTCTTT. Encoded protein: CASSGTVLNTEAFF.

This sequence joins TRBV6-6 and TRBJ1-4; D gene unclear. V lost 4 bases and J lost 0, with 6 bases in between. CDR3 size: 14 residues. Germline assignment: CDR1 MNHNY and CDR2 SVGAGI (reference sequence). CDR3 in amino acids: CASSSHATNEKLFF. The CDR3 DNA sequence: TGTGCCAGCAGTTCACATGCAACTAATGAAAAACTGTTTTTT.

The chain employs TRBV4-3 and TRBJ1-6; D gene unclear. This CDR3 is built from 15 residues. With 0 bases removed from V and 6 bases from J, the gap between germline ends came to 9 bases. Per germline, CDR1 LGHNA and CDR2 YSLEER. Here the CDR3 DNA reads TGCGCCAGCAGCCAAGATCGCGGGGTTAATTCACCCCTCCACTTT. This sequence encodes CASSQDRGVNSPLHF.

The V and J genes are TRBV6-2 or TRBV6-3 and TRBJ2-5, with a tentative D call TRBD1 (6 bases). CDR1 and CDR2 from the germline V gene are MNHEY and SVGEGT. The CDR3 runs to 20 residues. V lost 6 bases and J lost 2, with 31 bases in between. The CDR3: CASSVPRGQIVPRHQETQYF. The CDR3, as DNA: TGTGCCAGCAGCGTACCCCGTGGACAGATAGTTCCCAGACATCAAGAGACCCAGTACTTC.

The chain links TRBV4-3 to TRBJ2-5; D perhaps matches TRBD2 (7 bases). Trimming took 2 bases from V and 5 from J, leaving 12 bases between them. The germline gives CDR1 LGHNA, CDR2 YSLEER. This CDR3 region has 14 residues. The CDR3 region is CASSQRGGRETQYF. The CDR3 DNA is TGCGCCAGCAGCCAAAGGGGGGGCCGGGAGACCCAGTACTTC.

This chain joins TRBV2 and TRBJ2-7; TRBD1 matches 7 bases. The CDR3 has 15 amino acids. V gave up 1 base and J gave up 9 bases; unmatched junction bases: 12. From germline, CDR1 is SNHLY and CDR2 FYNNEI. CDR3 coding DNA: TGTGCCAGCAGTGAAGAGAGGGACAGTTTAATTGGGCAGTACTTC. It specifies CASSEERDSLIGQYF.

The V gene is TRBV6-2 or TRBV6-3, the J gene TRBJ1-2; D possibly corresponds to TRBD1 (6 bases). CDR1 and CDR2 (germline): MNHEY, SVGEGT. This CDR3 comprises 15 residues. V was cut by 0 bases and J by 2 bases, with 10 bases left in between. Here the CDR3 reads CASSYSGGPNYGYTF. The CDR3 DNA reads TGTGCCAGCAGTTACTCGGGGGGGCCGAACTATGGCTACACCTTC.

This chain joins TRBV4-3 and TRBJ1-2; weak D call: TRBD1 (5 bases). Germline assignment: CDR1 LGHNA and CDR2 YSLEER. V lost 0 bases and J lost 6, with 14 bases in between. The CDR3 covers 15 residues. The CDR3 DNA sequence: TGCGCCAGCAGCCAAGATACAGGACCGAACCATGGCTACACCTTC. Its protein product is CASSQDTGPNHGYTF.

Of note for this clone: This same CDR3 is encoded by further DNA sequences in the sample. The V and J genes are TRBV20-1 and TRBJ2-7; unclear D gene. V dropped 2 bases and J dropped 5 bases, with 7 bases sitting between them. CDR1 is DFQATT and CDR2 is SNEGSKA in the germline V gene (reference sequence). The CDR3 contains 11 residues. CDR3 protein: CSARSGHEQYF. Written as DNA, the CDR3 is TGCAGTGCTAGATCGGGTCACGAGCAGTACTTC.

The chain joins TRBV19 to TRBJ2-7; no reliable D call. With 5 bases removed from V and 10 bases from J, the gap between germline ends came to 21 bases. The CDR3 runs to 14 residues. Germline CDR1 LNHDA, CDR2 SQIVND (reference sequence). The CDR3 here is CASSPTLPGGKQYF. CDR3 nucleotides: TGTGCCAGTAGTCCCACTTTACCGGGTGGAAAACAGTACTTC. Variable domain in full (rest from reference TRBV19 and TRBJ2-7): DGGITQSPKYLFRKEGQNVTLSCEQNLNHDAMYWYRQDPGQGLRLIYYSQIVNDFQKGDIAEGYSVSREKKESFPLTVTSAQKNPTAFYLCASSPTLPGGKQYFGPGTRLTVT.

The table lists this clone with a few counts. This chain connects TRBV9 to TRBJ1-6, with 8 bases fitting TRBD1. J lost 9 bases, V lost 3 bases, and 5 bases had no gene match. The CDR3 consists of 14 residues. Per germline, CDR1 SGDLS and CDR2 YYNGEE. In nucleotides, the CDR3 is TGTGCCAGCAGCGGGCAGGGGGCGAGTTCACCCCTCCACTTT. It codes for CASSGQGASSPLHF.

The chain joins TRBV9 to TRBJ2-1; tentative D call: TRBD2 (5 bases). The CDR3 is 14 amino acids. CDR1 and CDR2 from the germline V gene are SGDLS and YYNGEE. Trimming stripped 4 bases from V and 7 bases from J, with 15 bases between. Here the CDR3 reads CASSPSSGINEQFF. CDR3 DNA sequence: TGTGCCAGCAGCCCCTCATCCGGGATAAATGAGCAGTTCTTC.

This rearrangement joins TRBV6-2 or TRBV6-3 to TRBJ2-2, with 16 bases identical to TRBD2. The CDR3 is 20 amino acids. After removal of 5 bases from V and 1 base from J, the junction contained 10 bases not matched to a gene. CDR1 is MNHEY and CDR2 is SVGEGT in the germline V gene. The chain's CDR3 is CASSRQPGLAGGLNTGELFF. CDR3 DNA sequence: TGTGCCAGCAGTAGACAACCGGGACTAGCGGGGGGGCTGAACACCGGGGAGCTGTTTTTT.

The gene calls are TRBV19 and TRBJ2-6; possibly TRBD1 for D (5 bases). Germline V gene sequence: CDR1 LNHDA, CDR2 SQIVND (reference sequence). The length of the CDR3 is 16 residues. Deletions cut 6 bases from V and 0 bases from J, with 12 bases between. The CDR3 region is CASSHQTVSGANVLTF. In nucleotides, the CDR3 is TGTGCCAGTAGCCACCAGACAGTCTCTGGGGCCAACGTCCTGACTTTC.